This is a list of T cell receptor beta chains from one sample in a study of beta chain features in type 1 diabetes. TCRdb's copy holds only in-frame clones and misses some; the assay was immunoSEQ multiplex PCR. The sample holds 250,000 to 300,000 clones, around 24% seen once. The material sequenced was naive CD4+ T cells from blood. The receptors come from a woman aged 25-40 years with type 1 diabetes. The CDR3 runs from the conserved cysteine through the conserved F or W. The D gene is left open where the match is weak. Clone size is shown for a subset of rows, as once, few, many or a class of expanded clone.

cdr3_nt | cdr3_aa | d_call | j_call | clone_size | v_call
TGTGCCAGCAGCACAAGAGGACAAGACGAGCAGTACTTC | CASSTRGQDEQYF | - | TRBJ2-7 | - | TRBV11-3
TGCGCCAGCAGCCAAGGGGACAGGTCGGTGGTAGCCAAAAACATTCAGTACTTC | CASSQGDRSVVAKNIQYF | TRBD1 | TRBJ2-4 | few | TRBV4-1
TGCGCCAGCAGCCAAGACCCCGGGGGAGACGAAAAACTGTTTTTT | CASSQDPGGDEKLFF | - | TRBJ1-4 | few | TRBV4-1
TGCAGCGTTGGGCAGGGGTACAATCAGCCCCAGCATTTT | CSVGQGYNQPQHF | - | TRBJ1-5 | few | TRBV29-1
TGTGCCAGCTCACGAAGGGACAGTCACTATGGCTACACCTTC | CASSRRDSHYGYTF | TRBD1 | TRBJ1-2 | - | TRBV18
TGCGCCAGCAGCTTTACAGGGACGAACACCGGGGAGCTGTTTTTT | CASSFTGTNTGELFF | - | TRBJ2-2 | few | TRBV5-1
TGTGCCAGCAGCTCGCGACAGGCGATCACTGAAGCTTTCTTT | CASSSRQAITEAFF | - | TRBJ1-1 | few | TRBV5-6
TGTGCCAGCGGGGGGATCGGGGTAGCCAAAAACATTCAGTACTTC | CASGGIGVAKNIQYF | - | TRBJ2-4 | few | TRBV28
TGTGCCAGCAGTACCGGGACAGGGGGGTCCTACGAGCAGTACTTC | CASSTGTGGSYEQYF | TRBD1 | TRBJ2-7 | - | TRBV7-8
TGTGCCAGCAGCCAAAACGTCGCAGGGGAATTCGTAGGCTACACCTTC | CASSQNVAGEFVGYTF | - | TRBJ1-2 | - | TRBV4-2
TGTGCCAGCAGTTACACGAGGCCCTACAATGAGCAGTTCTTC | CASSYTRPYNEQFF | - | TRBJ2-1 | - | TRBV6-5
TGTGCCTGGAGTACCGGTCCCTACGACAGGGGGATAGGGCAGCCCCAGCATTTT | CAWSTGPYDRGIGQPQHF | TRBD1 | TRBJ1-5 | few | TRBV30
TGTGCCTGGAGTCCCCTATTAGATGACAGCATTCAGTACTTC | CAWSPLLDDSIQYF | - | TRBJ2-4 | few | TRBV30
TGTGCCTGGAGTGTGGTACGGGAGACCCAGTACTTC | CAWSVVRETQYF | - | TRBJ2-5 | few | TRBV30
TGCGCCAGCGTCTCAGACTGCCCGCAGTTCTTC | CASVSDCPQFF | - | TRBJ2-1 | - | TRBV5-1
TGTGCCATCAGTGCGGGGACAGGGGAAGAGACCCAGTACTTC | CAISAGTGEETQYF | TRBD1 | TRBJ2-5 | - | TRBV10-3
TGTGCCAGCAGTGTTCGGTCTAGCGAGAGCATTCAGTACTTC | CASSVRSSESIQYF | - | TRBJ2-4 | - | TRBV2
TGTGCCAGCAGCTGGGGACTAGCGGGAGGCGAGCAGTTCTTC | CASSWGLAGGEQFF | TRBD2 | TRBJ2-1 | - | TRBV7-9
TGTGCCAGCAGCTTAGGCGCGGGAGGTCACAATGAGCAGTTCTTC | CASSLGAGGHNEQFF | TRBD2 | TRBJ2-1 | few | TRBV7-9
TGCAGCGCCGGGAGCGGGAGGCTCACCGGGGAGCTGTTTTTT | CSAGSGRLTGELFF | TRBD2 | TRBJ2-2 | - | TRBV29-1
TGTGCCACCAGCAAACTTAGTGAGGAGACCCAGTACTTC | CATSKLSEETQYF | - | TRBJ2-5 | - | TRBV15
TGTGCCAGCAGCTCCGTCGGGGGGGATACGCAGTATTTT | CASSSVGGDTQYF | TRBD2 | TRBJ2-3 | few | TRBV7-2
TGTGCCAGCAGCCCCAAGTGGGGCCCTGGAAACACCATATATTTT | CASSPKWGPGNTIYF | - | TRBJ1-3 | - | TRBV7-2
TGTGCCAGCAGCGCGGAGATCCCAGATACGCAGTATTTT | CASSAEIPDTQYF | - | TRBJ2-3 | - | TRBV2
TGCAGCTCCTCGGAGGGGCAGAACACTGAAGCTTTCTTT | CSSSEGQNTEAFF | - | TRBJ1-1 | - | TRBV29-1
TGTGCCAGCAGCCCGGGACTCGACAATGAGCAGTTCTTC | CASSPGLDNEQFF | - | TRBJ2-1 | - | TRBV11-2
TGTGCCAGCAGCTTATACGGGGTAGCGGGAGATACGCAGTATTTT | CASSLYGVAGDTQYF | TRBD2 | TRBJ2-3 | - | TRBV7-2
TGTGCCTGGAGTTTCCGGGGGGGCCCCTACAATGAGCAGTTCTTC | CAWSFRGGPYNEQFF | TRBD2 | TRBJ2-1 | - | TRBV30
TGTGCCAGCAGCCAAGGGGGTAGCGGGTCCTACAATGAGCAGTTCTTC | CASSQGGSGSYNEQFF | TRBD2 | TRBJ2-1 | - | TRBV4-2
TGTGCCAGCAGCGTAGAGGTGACTAGCGTCATTCAGTACTTC | CASSVEVTSVIQYF | TRBD2 | TRBJ2-4 | - | TRBV9
TGCGCCAGCAGCTTGGGGGCTAGCGGGGCCCAAGAGACCCAGTACTTC | CASSLGASGAQETQYF | TRBD2 | TRBJ2-5 | - | TRBV5-1
TGTGCCAGCAGACTCGGGGTAGGATACAATGAGCAGTTCTTC | CASRLGVGYNEQFF | - | TRBJ2-1 | few | TRBV5-6
TGTGCCTGGCAGGGAGGCTATGGCTACACCTTC | CAWQGGYGYTF | - | TRBJ1-2 | few | TRBV30
TGTGCCACCAGCAGGGACAGCTCCTCAGATACGCAGTATTTT | CATSRDSSSDTQYF | - | TRBJ2-3 | - | TRBV15
TGTGCCAGCAGTTCCCACCCCTCTAGCTTGGAGCAGTACTTC | CASSSHPSSLEQYF | - | TRBJ2-7 | once | TRBV28
TGTGCCAGCAAAAAGTACGGGACAGATACGCAGTATTTT | CASKKYGTDTQYF | - | TRBJ2-3 | few | TRBV27
TGCGCCAGCACCGATTCTGGGACAGCCCAAGAGACCCAGTACTTC | CASTDSGTAQETQYF | TRBD1 | TRBJ2-5 | - | TRBV5-1
TGCGCCAGCAGCCGCAAATCTAGCGGGGCGCCAAACAATGAGCAGTTCTTC | CASSRKSSGAPNNEQFF | TRBD2 | TRBJ2-1 | - | TRBV4-1
TGCAGCGTTGAAGCCTCACGGGGATTTTACTTC | CSVEASRGFYF | - | TRBJ2-7 | - | TRBV29-1
TGTGCCAGCAGTTCTCGGCGGACAGGGCATACAGATACGCAGTATTTT | CASSSRRTGHTDTQYF | TRBD1 | TRBJ2-3 | - | TRBV28
TGTGCCAGCAGCTTAGGTAGCGGGAGCCCCTACGAGCAGTACTTC | CASSLGSGSPYEQYF | TRBD2 | TRBJ2-7 | few | TRBV11-2
TGCGCCAGCAGCTTCGCGGGAGGGCCTCGGGAGACCCAGTACTTC | CASSFAGGPRETQYF | TRBD2 | TRBJ2-5 | - | TRBV5-1
TGTGCCAGCAGCTTAGGCACTATGAACACTGAAGCTTTCTTT | CASSLGTMNTEAFF | - | TRBJ1-1 | few | TRBV7-2
TGTGCCAGCAGCCTGTCTGAGGGTGGAATCTATGGCTACACCTTC | CASSLSEGGIYGYTF | - | TRBJ1-2 | few | TRBV5-4
TGTGCCAGCAGCCCGCGGACAGGGACAAGCTCCTACGAGCAGTACTTC | CASSPRTGTSSYEQYF | TRBD1 | TRBJ2-7 | - | TRBV7-9
TGTGCCTGGATCCCCGGGGAGCGGGCCGGCTCCTACGAGCAGTACTTC | CAWIPGERAGSYEQYF | - | TRBJ2-7 | few | TRBV30
TGTGCCAGCAGCGCGGCGGCAGCCTACGAGCAGTACTTC | CASSAAAAYEQYF | - | TRBJ2-7 | - | TRBV5-4
TGTGCCAGCAGCTTAGCGGCCGGGGGAGCCGACTATGGCTACACCTTC | CASSLAAGGADYGYTF | - | TRBJ1-2 | few | TRBV7-9
TGCGCCGGGGACAGGACCACTGAAGCTTTCTTT | CAGDRTTEAFF | TRBD1 | TRBJ1-1 | few | TRBV5-1
TGTGCCAGCAGTTCCCGGGACAGGGGGATTGTGGACATTCAGTACTTC | CASSSRDRGIVDIQYF | TRBD1 | TRBJ2-4 | - | TRBV28
TGCAGCGTTGCCCCCGGGGGAGTAGACGAGCAGTACTTC | CSVAPGGVDEQYF | - | TRBJ2-7 | - | TRBV29-1
TGTGCCAGTACCGTATCCCCAGCAGCTAAGGGGGAGTTCTTC | CASTVSPAAKGEFF | - | TRBJ2-1 | - | TRBV19